The entry that follows covers one T cell receptor beta chain sequence. Its specific antigen is unknown. One base away there is no much larger clone; base qualities are not given. This sample stems from a study of shared clonotypes between healthy human individuals (TCRdb year 2020). Context from the whole study: A couple of women and a few men aged 18 to 49 years were included in the cohort. Blood TCR repertoires of a handful of healthy adults were deeply sequenced to estimate repertoire size and the extent of clonotype sharing between individuals. For each donor, CD4 naive and CD4 memory were each run on three plates, CD8 naive on two plates, and CD8 memory on one plate. Libraries were prepared and TCR repertoires were sequenced by different laboratories using diverse techniques, in order to increase sequencing depth and limit assay-specific biases. Leukapheresis yielded between about 0.94 and 9.5 billion PBMCs per donor. Points the paper makes about the study in general: Across several donors, roughly 5.4% of naive CD4, approximately 4% of naive CD8, roughly 2.3% of memory CD4, and around 0.4% of memory CD8 clonotypes were shared. Compared with non-shared clonotypes, the clonotypes found in all four sorted-subset donors had higher generation probabilities. Pairwise subsampling led to the expectation that sequencing depth would affect the degree of clonotype sharing among donors. Sampling was limited to blood, and TCR repertoires in tissue likely differ from TCR repertoires in blood. Naive subsets generally had larger estimated clonotype richness than memory subsets did. Even with the large sequencing depth, rarefaction of the sorted-subset datasets indicated that sequencing was incomplete. Because the study included a small number of donors, the genetic and exposure-history diversity represented was limited.

The donors were healthy, HIV-negative adults who had no recently reported acute infections or vaccinations. Every donor was a Caucasian adult residing in Nashville, Tennessee, USA. CD4+ T cells were enriched through magnetic negative selection, after which naive cells were positively selected on CD45RA and the remaining negative fraction served as the memory subset. After blood collection by leukapheresis, PBMCs were isolated using Ficoll-Histopaque density gradient centrifugation and then cryopreserved in the vapor phase of liquid nitrogen. Analytical flow cytometry was used to check the purity and quantity of every magnetically sorted T cell population. Genomic DNA was isolated from every sorted fraction and measured by UV absorbance on a Nanodrop 2000c. V was cut back by 2 bases and J by 9 bases, leaving a gap of 11 bases between them. The CDR3 measures 12 amino acids from cysteine to phenylalanine. Here the CDR3 DNA is all that survives: 36 bases in frame from base 1. The germline V gene (reference sequence) gives CDR1 as GTSNPN and CDR2 as SVGIG.

Using the deep immunoSEQ assay, TCR CDR3 regions were amplified from genomic DNA by multiplex PCR. Extracted genomic DNA from each cell subset was spread evenly across all wells of several immunoSEQ 96-well plates, with each plate serving as a replicate. For sorted subsets, each replicate PCR was loaded with roughly 200 ng genomic DNA, equivalent to 32,000 or so T cell genomes. Purified libraries were measured with a Qubit 3.0 fluorometer, size-checked on a Bioanalyzer 2100, and measured again with the KAPA Library Quantification kit. A separate single-read 150-cycle Illumina NextSeq 550 flow cell was used to sequence each immunoSEQ 96-well plate. As for the authors' bioinformatics: The immunoSEQ output contained only junctional sequences without quality scores, so filtering could not match that applied to full-length reads. Sequences were annotated with PyIR, a Python wrapper for IgBLAST v1.9, using IMGT germline references to assign V/J genes and CDR3. Any read was removed if the V/J assignment was weak (E-value above 1e-6), the CDR3 was missing, or the read contained stop codons, out-of-frame junctions, or ambiguous translated residues. A V3J clonotype was defined by an identical inferred V gene, J gene, and CDR3 amino acid sequence. Percentage overlap between repertoires was computed as shared unique clonotypes divided by the size of the smaller repertoire. Repertoire richness was assessed with RTK rarefaction, the Chao1 estimator, and Recon v2.1 estimates of unobserved clonotypes. Generation probabilities for all TCRbeta clonotypes obtained by the gDNA method from a few donors were computed using OLGA. TCRdb took this table from immuneACCESS and kept in-frame rearrangements with V and J called. Such tables lack part of the clones; where checked against another copy, unresolved V genes explain under half of the gap, and the rest is unexplained. V and J calls and clone size come straight from that table; D and trimming were deduced from the DNA. The sample table shows about 1 million clones, and about 80% are seen once. The ten largest clonotypes hold approximately 1.5% of the sample.

Material for sequencing was memory CD4+ T cells sorted from blood. The cell subset or site label, read with the paper, signifies: CD45RA-negative fraction. The clonotype originates from a man younger than 35 in good health. The rearrangement joined TRBV30 to TRBJ2-1, with the D call perhaps TRBD1 or TRBD2, each one matching 5 bases. The nucleotide sequence is TGTGCCTGGAGTCCTCGGGGCGGTGAGCAGTTCTTC. The encoded protein is CAWSPRGGEQFF.